Listed below are T cell receptor beta chains from one sample, sequenced in a study of blood T cell repertoires in COVID-19. Using immunoSEQ multiplex PCR, the repertoire was profiled, and TCRdb retains in-frame clones only, with some absent. The sample consists of 450,000 to 600,000 clones, 75% to 90% of them appearing once. Material: PBMCs or T cells enriched from blood (not recorded which). The receptors come from a woman in her late teens or twenties who had recovered from COVID-19. Both conserved end residues are part of each CDR3. A D gene is named only where the DNA matches it firmly. Expanded clones are given a class, and other clones once, few, many or no size at all.

clone size	D gene	J gene	V gene	CDR3 protein	CDR3 DNA
.	.	TRBJ1-6	TRBV5-1	CASSRDTTRNSPLHF	TGCGCCAGCAGCCGGGACACCACGAGGAATTCACCCCTCCACTTT
.	TRBD1	TRBJ2-7	TRBV11-3	CASSTRTGYEQYF	TGTGCCAGCAGCACCCGGACAGGCTACGAGCAGTACTTC
.	.	TRBJ1-2	TRBV29-1	CSAGGQGNSGYTF	TGCAGCGCGGGGGGGCAGGGGAACAGTGGCTACACCTTC
.	TRBD2	TRBJ2-4	TRBV4-2	CASSQDRPTSGGAKNIQYF	TGTGCCAGCAGCCAAGATAGACCGACTAGCGGGGGGGCCAAAAACATTCAGTACTTC
.	TRBD2	TRBJ2-3	TRBV6-1	CASSDEKGLAGEGDTQYF	TGTGCCAGCAGTGATGAGAAGGGGCTAGCGGGAGAGGGGGATACGCAGTATTTT
once	TRBD1	TRBJ1-4	TRBV19	CASSLNSGTEDEKLFF	TGTGCCAGTAGTCTTAATTCCGGGACAGAAGATGAAAAACTGTTTTTT
.	TRBD1	TRBJ1-3	TRBV7-8	CASSWGTASGNTIYF	TGTGCCAGCAGCTGGGGGACAGCCTCTGGAAACACCATATATTTT
few	.	TRBJ1-5	TRBV2	CASSEQGLYQPQHF	TGTGCCAGCAGTGAGCAGGGATTGTATCAGCCCCAGCATTTT
few	TRBD1	TRBJ1-3	TRBV5-4	CASSSRGDETIYF	TGTGCCAGCAGCTCCAGGGGGGACGAGACCATATATTTT
.	.	TRBJ1-6	TRBV9	CASTPSGVVAGPLHF	TGTGCCAGCACCCCCTCGGGGGTCGTGGCGGGACCCCTCCACTTT
.	.	TRBJ1-1	TRBV18	CASSPIRQTGTEAFF	TGTGCCAGCTCACCTATACGCCAAACAGGGACTGAAGCTTTCTTT
.	.	TRBJ2-7	TRBV5-8	CASSWRGGRKSYEQYF	TGTGCCAGCAGCTGGCGAGGAGGGAGGAAGTCCTACGAGCAGTACTTC
.	.	TRBJ1-2	TRBV24-1	CATSDSHQGNYGYTF	TGTGCCACCAGTGATTCCCATCAGGGGAACTATGGCTACACCTTC